This passage covers 4 T cell receptor beta chains from one sample sequenced in a study of T cell responses to AZD1222 COVID-19 vaccine. Assay used: immunoSEQ multiplex PCR; TCRdb lists only in-frame clones, some missing. The sample carries about 220,000 clones, under 95% recorded once. This material consisted of peripheral blood, taken on day 0 of MenACWY control vaccination. The receptor set was obtained from an adult in good health.

The J gene is TRBJ2-5, the V gene TRBV7-9; D is perhaps TRBD2 (7 bases). In germline, CDR1 is SEHNR, CDR2 FQNEAQ (reference sequence). Between the trimmed V and J ends, which lost 3 bases and 5 bases, there was a span of 13 bases. The CDR3 length is 14 residues. The CDR3 sequence is CASSFRGALETQYF. CDR3 sequence (DNA): TGTGCCAGCAGCTTCCGGGGGGCGTTGGAGACCCAGTACTTC.

V usage is TRBV11-2 and J usage is TRBJ1-3; D is undetermined. CDR1 SGHAT and CDR2 FQNNGV come from the germline V gene. The CDR3 is 14 residues long. V shed 6 bases and J shed 2 bases, with 11 bases lying between them. This CDR3 is CASSIIQAGNTIYF. The CDR3 nucleotides read TGTGCCAGCAGTATCATCCAGGCTGGAAACACCATATATTTT.

DNA of the CDR3: TGCGCCAGCAGCCAAGACTGGGGGTTGAACACTGAAGCTTTCTTT. It specifies CASSQDWGLNTEAFF. The J gene is TRBJ1-1, the V gene TRBV4-3, with D perhaps TRBD1 (5 bases). The CDR3 is 15 residues long. CDR1 and CDR2 (germline): LGHNA, YSLEER. The V end lost 0 bases, the J end lost 0 bases, and 8 bases lay between the germline ends.

The chain combines TRBV27 with TRBJ1-6; D unresolved. The CDR3 has 15 amino acids. The germline V gene has CDR1 MNHEY and CDR2 SMNVEV (reference sequence). V lost 3 bases and J lost 7, with 13 bases in between. DNA for the CDR3: TGTGCCAGCAGTTTCCAGGTGTTAGGGAATTCACCCCTCCACTTT. This gives the protein CASSFQVLGNSPLHF.